This is a list of T cell receptor beta chains from one sample in a study of molecular identifiers for immune sequencing clone quantification. TCRdb ran MiXCR on the PCR reads and lists one entry per CDR3 protein. The profile shows about 640,000 distinct CDR3 sequences, less than 20% of them singletons. The sequenced material came from naive CD8+ T cells from blood, with Jurkat cell RNA spiked in. The receptor source for this set is a human donor in good health. Some libraries in this study had Jurkat cell RNA spiked in. Each CDR3 is given without its conserved first and last residue.

TRBV7-2 | ASSPGIGTDTQY
TRBV20-1 | SARSAGTSGIKAGELF
TRBV6-2/TRBV6-3 | ASSRTGTPQETQY
TRBV5-1 | ASSLDILHEQY
TRBV14 | ASGERLTLEQF
TRBV27 | ASSPGARVVLTYNSPLH
TRBV6-4 | ASSDSTGAHNEQF
TRBV28 | ASSRREFQETQY
TRBV12-3/TRBV12-4 | ASKGVWTEAF
TRBV4-1 | ASSSGPGLDEQY
TRBV5-4 | ASGGQSTDTQY
TRBV29-1 | SVEEVAGNEQF
TRBV4-3 | ASGQSYSGGVADTQY
TRBV7-9 | ASSSADQPQH
TRBV6-2/TRBV6-3 | ASSYSTSGQGSTEAF
TRBV7-9 | ASSRGQGADTEAF
TRBV6-5 | ASRQWGQGTYEQY
TRBV20-1 | SAGNGENQPQH
TRBV28 | ASSLPQGSGNTIY
TRBV7-9 | ASSGWNIGVTDTQY
TRBV9 | ASSSFGGEETQY
TRBV6-5 | ASSYSGLAGGPTGELF
TRBV4-1 | ASSQSQGGSYEQY
TRBV20-1 | SAKTWNTEAF
TRBV7-6 | ASSFGRSQETQY
TRBV20-1 | SASLGTSGPIRGDTQY
TRBV4-3 | ASSQVLAGGGRYEQY
TRBV30 | AWSLWQGGTGAF
TRBV7-6 | ASSFSPGSDYEQY
TRBV20-1 | SATSGTGPLEQY
TRBV7-9 | ASNSGTSSITDTQY
TRBV15 | ATSRDGGLGQPQH
TRBV6-1 | ATGHYTEAF
TRBV12-3/TRBV12-4 | ASSVGGGAYEQF
TRBV7-2 | ASSLVQGDQPQH
TRBV4-2 | ASSQVWQGAAGGPYNEQF
TRBV12-5 | ASGFGLGLGTEAF
TRBV12-3/TRBV12-4 | ASSGRDSQYEQY
TRBV5-5 | AGSLLGGQETQY
TRBV12-3/TRBV12-4 | ASTPRRASSTDTQY
TRBV20-1 | SARDMSSTQTQY
TRBV29-1 | SVEPGRGSSTLGDEQF
TRBV7-9 | ASTFYGQGDSPLH
TRBV7-6 | ASSSLGAFEQF
TRBV28 | ASSLRQVLRETQY
TRBV29-1 | SVVGTLNSGANVLT
TRBV11-2 | ASSFNPGQGPEQY
TRBV25-1 | ASSGGLLPDTQY
TRBV29-1 | SVLLSGSGYEQY
TRBV7-6 | ASSLGALLTDTQY
TRBV6-5 | ASSSSDTGGDGYT
TRBV28 | ATAIFSSYEQY
TRBV20-1 | SARDGREGTQY
TRBV18 | ASSPGTGDCEQY
TRBV6-6 | ANRVTAGGGQPQH
TRBV3-1 | ASSQAGPAYNEQF
TRBV7-6 | ASSEGISGGISGANVLT